This is a list of T cell receptor beta chains from one sample in a study of blood T cell repertoires in COVID-19. TCRdb's copy holds only in-frame clones and misses some; the assay was immunoSEQ multiplex PCR. The sample contains about 130,000 clones, around three quarters of which appear only once. Sample: peripheral blood. These receptors originate from a human donor in a cohort sampled during active COVID-19. The CDR3 runs from the conserved cysteine through the conserved F or W. The D gene is left open where the match is weak. Clone size is stated in some rows and not others, as once, few, many or a class when expanded.

NA TRBJ1-4 16 TRBV4-2 NA CASSSNGGTTNEKLFF TGTGCCAGCAGCTCGAATGGGGGCACAACTAATGAAAAACTGTTTTTT
NA TRBJ1-4 15 TRBV5-1 NA CASRMGGITNEKLFF TGCGCCAGCAGAATGGGAGGGATCACTAATGAAAAACTGTTTTTT
TRBD1 TRBJ2-1 15 TRBV19 NA CASTDRGHAYNEQFF TGTGCCAGTACCGACAGGGGGCATGCCTACAATGAGCAGTTCTTC
NA TRBJ2-7 11 TRBV20-1 NA CSATKGLEQYF TGCAGTGCCACTAAGGGGCTCGAGCAGTACTTC
TRBD1 TRBJ2-5 16 TRBV6-6 NA CASSRSGEGGGETQYF TGTGCCAGCAGCAGATCCGGGGAAGGGGGCGGGGAGACCCAGTACTTC
TRBD2 TRBJ2-1 16 TRBV7-6 NA CASSQGGGGSYNEQFF TGTGCCAGCAGCCAAGGCGGGGGGGGCTCCTACAATGAGCAGTTCTTC
NA TRBJ1-2 15 TRBV19 NA CASSIGYSLDYGYTF TGTGCCAGTAGTATCGGTTACAGTCTTGACTATGGCTACACCTTC
NA TRBJ2-1 14 TRBV7-9 few CASSFLARQSEQFF TGTGCCAGCAGCTTTTTAGCAAGACAGAGTGAGCAGTTCTTC
NA TRBJ2-2 16 TRBV29-1 NA CSVGKGGRGTPRELFF TGCAGCGTTGGAAAAGGGGGGAGGGGGACCCCCAGGGAGCTGTTTTTT
NA TRBJ2-5 15 TRBV6-5 NA CASSYRRGAQETQYF TGTGCCAGCAGTTACCGTCGTGGGGCCCAAGAGACCCAGTACTTC
TRBD2 TRBJ2-1 17 TRBV14 few CASSQVEGLAGRREQFF TGTGCCAGCAGCCAAGTGGAGGGACTAGCGGGGAGGCGGGAGCAGTTCTTC
NA TRBJ2-4 13 TRBV2 NA CASRSAVQNIQYF TGTGCCAGCAGAAGTGCAGTTCAAAACATTCAGTACTTC
NA TRBJ1-1 18 TRBV5-8 NA CASSFKDTLFLLNTEAFF TGTGCCAGCAGCTTCAAGGACACTCTGTTCCTTTTGAACACTGAAGCTTTCTTT
TRBD2 TRBJ2-1 16 TRBV5-1 NA CASSPTSGGPYNEQFF TGCGCCAGCAGCCCCACTAGCGGGGGGCCTTACAATGAGCAGTTCTTC
NA TRBJ2-7 14 TRBV30 NA CAQSNAGLIYEQYF TGTGCCCAGTCAAACGCTGGACTCATCTACGAGCAGTACTTC
TRBD2 TRBJ2-1 17 TRBV7-6 NA CASSLVLLAGGPGEQFF TGTGCCAGCAGCTTAGTTCTCTTAGCGGGGGGGCCGGGAGAGCAGTTCTTC
TRBD2 TRBJ2-7 13 TRBV5-1 NA CASGLAGGYEQYF TGCGCCAGCGGATTAGCGGGGGGCTACGAGCAGTACTTC
NA TRBJ1-2 16 TRBV3-1/TRBV3-2 NA CASSQDGGGPNYGYTF TGTGCCAGCAGCCAAGACGGCGGGGGCCCTAACTATGGCTACACCTTC
TRBD1 TRBJ2-6 17 TRBV5-1 few CASSPGTDFSGANVLTF TGCGCCAGCAGCCCCGGGACAGACTTCTCTGGGGCCAACGTCCTGACTTTC
TRBD2 TRBJ2-2 15 TRBV5-6 NA CASRPREGNTGELFF TGTGCCAGCCGACCGAGGGAGGGGAACACCGGGGAGCTGTTTTTT
TRBD2 TRBJ2-7 14 TRBV5-4 NA CASSPGTGGYEQYF TGTGCCAGCAGCCCAGGGACGGGGGGCTACGAGCAGTACTTC
NA TRBJ1-1 11 TRBV6-5 NA CASSPGYLTFF TGTGCCAGCAGCCCGGGATACCTCACTTTCTTT
TRBD1 TRBJ1-2 15 TRBV7-9 once CASSEPGQGDYGYTF TGTGCCAGCAGCGAACCGGGACAGGGAGACTATGGCTACACCTTC
NA TRBJ2-2 15 TRBV5-4 NA CASSLVAGPTGELFF TGTGCCAGCAGCTTGGTCGCAGGTCCCACCGGGGAGCTGTTTTTT
NA TRBJ2-7 13 TRBV5-1 few CASSLDRVYEQYF TGCGCCAGCAGCTTGGACAGGGTCTACGAGCAGTACTTC
TRBD1 TRBJ1-1 16 TRBV6-6 NA CASSFNPTGGNTEAFF TGTGCCAGCAGTTTCAACCCGACAGGGGGGAACACTGAAGCTTTCTTT
NA TRBJ2-7 15 TRBV4-1 once CASSQDLAGRGEQYF TGCGCCAGCAGCCAAGATCTTGCGGGAAGAGGCGAGCAGTACTTC
NA TRBJ2-3 17 TRBV12-2 NA CASRLPGGPSSTDTQYF TGTGCAAGTCGCTTACCCGGCGGTCCCAGCTCCACAGATACGCAGTATTTT
TRBD1 TRBJ1-1 15 TRBV7-2 NA CASSPFGQGGTEAFF TGTGCCAGCAGCCCCTTCGGACAGGGAGGAACTGAAGCTTTCTTT
TRBD2 TRBJ2-7 15 TRBV5-4 NA CASSPTSGGGYEQYF TGTGCCAGCAGCCCGACTAGCGGGGGCGGGTACGAGCAGTACTTC
NA TRBJ1-3 15 TRBV6-5 NA CASRLDRFSGNTIYF TGTGCCAGCAGACTCGACAGGTTCTCTGGAAACACCATATATTTT
NA TRBJ2-7 16 TRBV2 NA CASGVTGSSVRYEQYF TGTGCCAGCGGGGTGACAGGCTCCTCTGTTCGGTACGAGCAGTACTTC
NA TRBJ1-2 13 TRBV6-4 NA CASSQQGDYGYTF TGTGCCAGCAGTCAACAGGGTGACTATGGCTACACCTTC
TRBD1 TRBJ1-5 14 TRBV2 NA CASSPGQGKQPQHF TGTGCCAGCAGCCCGGGACAGGGAAAGCAGCCCCAGCATTTT
NA TRBJ1-1 12 TRBV29-1 few CSVAGQNTEAFF TGCAGCGTCGCCGGACAGAACACTGAAGCTTTCTTT
TRBD1 TRBJ1-6 14 TRBV19 NA CASSVQGANSPLHF TGTGCCAGTAGTGTACAGGGGGCTAATTCACCCCTCCACTTT
NA TRBJ2-3 13 TRBV5-1 NA CASSFGGRDTQYF TGCGCCAGCAGCTTCGGGGGGCGGGATACGCAGTATTTT
NA TRBJ2-5 14 TRBV7-9 NA CASRSWTDQETQYF TGTGCCAGCAGGTCATGGACAGACCAAGAGACCCAGTACTTC
TRBD2 TRBJ2-2 21 TRBV3-1/TRBV3-2 NA CASSQERGTSGAPFNTGELFF TGTGCCAGCAGCCAAGAAAGAGGGACTAGCGGTGCTCCATTCAACACCGGGGAGCTGTTTTTT